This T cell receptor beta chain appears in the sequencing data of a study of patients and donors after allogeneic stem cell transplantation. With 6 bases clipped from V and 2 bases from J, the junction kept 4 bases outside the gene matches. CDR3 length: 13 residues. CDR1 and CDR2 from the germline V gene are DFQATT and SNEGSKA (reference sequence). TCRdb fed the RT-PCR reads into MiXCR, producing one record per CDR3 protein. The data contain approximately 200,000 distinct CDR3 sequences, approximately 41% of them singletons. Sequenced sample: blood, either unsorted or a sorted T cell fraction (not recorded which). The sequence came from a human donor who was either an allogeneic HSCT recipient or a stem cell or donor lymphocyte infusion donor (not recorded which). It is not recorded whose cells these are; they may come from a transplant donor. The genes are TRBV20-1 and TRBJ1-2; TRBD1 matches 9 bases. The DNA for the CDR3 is TGCAGTGCCCCTGGGACAGGGAACTATGGCTACACCTTC. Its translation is CSAPGTGNYGYTF.